The 28 T cell receptor beta chains presented below share a single source sample, sequenced in a study of tumor T cells in aggressive B-cell lymphoma. This table comes from immunoSEQ multiplex PCR, and its TCRdb copy is limited to in-frame clones, with some not included. This sample has about 3,500 clones, with roughly 94% found just once. Sequences were obtained from tumor tissue. These receptors all come from an adult with diffuse large B cell lymphoma.

This clone ranks as large. This chain links TRBV11-2 with TRBJ1-3; D might be TRBD1 (5 bases). CDR3 length equals 15 residues. Looked up from germline, CDR1 is SGHAT and CDR2 is FQNNGV. Trimming stripped 5 bases from V and 1 base from J, with 12 bases between. CDR3 residues: CASSPLGASGNTIYF. CDR3 bases: TGTGCCAGCAGCCCCCTAGGGGCGTCTGGAAACACCATATATTTT.

This sequence joins TRBV4-1 and TRBJ2-7; the match to TRBD2 covers 7 bases. The germline V gene has CDR1 MGHRA and CDR2 YSYEKL. This CDR3 comprises 15 residues. J gave up 0 bases and V 3 bases, and 5 bases lay outside the gene matches. As DNA, the CDR3 is TGCGCCAGCAGCCAGGGCCTAGCGGCCTCCTACGAGCAGTACTTC. The encoded protein is CASSQGLAASYEQYF.

The chain is built from TRBV9 and TRBJ2-7; tentatively, D is TRBD1 (5 bases). The CDR3 is 13 amino acids. The ends were cut back, 1 base at V and 5 bases at J, with 10 bases in the middle. Germline V gives CDR1 SGDLS, CDR2 YYNGEE. CDR3 in amino acids: CASSVYLGDEQYF. Written as DNA, the CDR3 is TGTGCCAGCAGCGTATATCTAGGGGACGAGCAGTACTTC. Supplemented by reference TRBV9 and TRBJ2-7, the full variable domain reads DSGVTQTPKHLITATGQRVTLRCSPRSGDLSVYWYQQSLDQGLQFLIQYYNGEERAKGNILERFSAQQFPDLHSELNLSSLELGDSALYFCASSVYLGDEQYFGPGTRLTVT.

In its sample, this clone was seen a few times. The rearrangement joins TRBV20-1 to TRBJ1-1; D gene ambiguous. The length of the CDR3 is 11 residues. V was shortened by 3 bases and J by 4 bases, with 6 bases between the two germline ends. Germline lookup yields CDR1 DFQATT and CDR2 SNEGSKA (reference sequence). As DNA, the CDR3 is TGCAGTGCTAGTTCTTCCACTGAAGCTTTCTTT. Translation: CSASSSTEAFF.

The rearrangement links TRBV6-5 to TRBJ1-1; TRBD1 agrees at 7 bases. The CDR3 is 15 amino acids. Per germline, CDR1 MNHEY and CDR2 SVGAGI. V lost 5 bases, J lost 0 bases, and 6 bases stayed unmatched. The DNA of the CDR3 is TGTGCCAGCAGTCCTGTACAGGGGTTGAACACTGAAGCTTTCTTT. Translating gives CASSPVQGLNTEAFF.

V is TRBV6-1 and J is TRBJ1-4; 7 nucleotides agree with TRBD1. CDR3 length: 15 residues. V trimming: 9 bases; J trimming: 1 base; junction bases outside the gene matches: 8. Germline CDR1 and CDR2: MNHNS and SASEGT. CDR3 in amino acids: CASKKGAQTNEKLFF. Here the CDR3 DNA reads TGTGCCAGTAAGAAGGGGGCCCAAACTAATGAAAAACTGTTTTTT.

J is TRBJ2-5 and V is TRBV4-2; maybe TRBD1 (6 bases). The CDR3 runs 15 residues. The V end lost 1 base, the J end lost 5 bases, and 14 bases lay between the germline ends. The germline V gene has CDR1 LGHNA and CDR2 YNFKEQ. The CDR3 DNA is TGTGCCAGCAGCCAAGGTCTATCCCAGGGGGAGACCCAGTACTTC. Amino acids: CASSQGLSQGETQYF.

The chain joins TRBV2 to TRBJ1-2, with D hard to call. Looked up from germline, CDR1 is SNHLY and CDR2 is FYNNEI. The V and J ends lost 8 bases and 8 bases respectively, with 15 bases between them. The CDR3 is made up of 12 amino acids. This CDR3 reads CASEVAFQGYTF. CDR3 coding DNA: TGTGCCAGCGAGGTGGCGTTTCAAGGCTACACCTTC. The full variable domain, with the rest looked up from reference TRBV2 and TRBJ1-2, is EPEVTQTPSHQVTQMGQEVILRCVPISNHLYFYWYRQILGQKVEFLVSFYNNEISEKSEIFDDQFSVERPDGSNFTLKIRSTKLEDSAMYFCASEVAFQGYTFGSGTRLTVV.

V gene TRBV29-1 combines with J gene TRBJ2-7; 8 bases are a match to TRBD1. The CDR3 covers 12 residues. The trim removed 7 bases at V and 2 bases at J, leaving 4 bases unmatched. The germline gives CDR1 SQVTM, CDR2 ANQGSEA. The CDR3 sequence is CSAQGATYEQYF. The CDR3 DNA sequence: TGCAGCGCCCAGGGGGCAACCTACGAGCAGTACTTC.

The chain is built from TRBV11-2 and TRBJ2-3, with D unclear. Germline CDR1 and CDR2: SGHAT and FQNNGV. The CDR3 covers 16 residues. V lost 5 bases and J 0 bases, leaving 15 bases between the germline ends. CDR3 coding DNA: TGTGCCAGCAGCCCTCTGGAAGCGCCGAGCACAGATACGCAGTATTTT. Protein: CASSPLEAPSTDTQYF.

The chain employs TRBV9 and TRBJ1-1; 7 bases match TRBD1. This CDR3 region has 15 residues. The V segment lost 3 bases and the J segment 1 base; nucleotides outside the gene matches: 6. Germline V lookup: CDR1 SGDLS, CDR2 YYNGEE. The CDR3 DNA sequence: TGTGCCAGCAGCGCACGGGCAGGGGGGAACACTGAAGCTTTCTTT. It codes for CASSARAGGNTEAFF. The variable domain in full, with the rest retrieved from reference TRBV9 and TRBJ1-1, is DSGVTQTPKHLITATGQRVTLRCSPRSGDLSVYWYQQSLDQGLQFLIQYYNGEERAKGNILERFSAQQFPDLHSELNLSSLELGDSALYFCASSARAGGNTEAFFGQGTRLTVV.

The sample holds one count of this clone. This rearrangement joins TRBV18 to TRBJ1-4; 10 positions agree with TRBD1. The CDR3 runs to 15 residues. After removal of 6 bases from V and 4 bases from J, the junction contained 5 bases not matched to a gene. Germline values: CDR1 KGHSH, CDR2 LQKENI. The CDR3 here is CASSDRGLINEKLFF. The CDR3 DNA follows: TGTGCCAGCTCCGACAGGGGGCTTATTAATGAAAAACTGTTTTTT.

The chain recombines TRBV5-1 with TRBJ2-3; no definite D call. CDR3 size: 13 residues. V lost 0 bases and J lost 3, with 5 bases in between. Germline CDR1 reads SGHRS; CDR2 reads YFSETQ. DNA for the CDR3: TGCGCCAGCAGCTTGGTAGTTACAGATACGCAGTATTTT. Translation gives CASSLVVTDTQYF.

The chain uses TRBV6-1 and TRBJ2-5; 9 nucleotides agree with TRBD2. The CDR3 extends over 14 amino acids. Germline V CDR1 and CDR2: MNHNS, SASEGT. The V gene end was trimmed by 4 bases and the J gene end by 4 bases; junction bases not matched to a gene: 4. The CDR3 DNA is TGTGCCAGCAGTGGGAGACTAGCGGTAGAGACCCAGTACTTC. It encodes CASSGRLAVETQYF.

The genes are TRBV7-2 and TRBJ2-1, with TRBD2 matching 8 bases. This CDR3 spans 14 amino acids. V shed 5 bases, J shed 5 bases, and the junction held 5 bases outside the gene matches. The germline gives CDR1 SGHTA, CDR2 FQGNSA. CDR3: CASSPSGYHNEQFF. Written as DNA, the CDR3 is TGTGCCAGCAGCCCTAGCGGGTACCACAATGAGCAGTTCTTC.

The chain is built from TRBV30 and TRBJ1-1, with TRBD1 identical over 7 bases. Germline assignment: CDR1 GTSNPN and CDR2 SVGIG (reference sequence). Losses at the gene ends were 3 bases for V and 7 bases for J; bases not matched to a gene: 8. The CDR3 is 13 residues long. CDR3 sequence reads: CAWSTLGDSEAFF. For the CDR3, the DNA is TGTGCCTGGAGCACCCTGGGGGACAGTGAAGCTTTCTTT.

The chain combines TRBV6-5 with TRBJ1-1, with D unclear. The CDR3 is made up of 11 amino acids. Deletions cut 7 bases from V and 10 bases from J, with 13 bases between. Germline V gene sequence: CDR1 MNHEY, CDR2 SVGAGI. The CDR3 DNA follows: TGTGCCAGCACCTTACTCTCAGGAGCTTTCTTT. Translating gives CASTLLSGAFF.

The rearrangement uses TRBV18 and TRBJ1-5; 10 bases map to TRBD1. In germline, CDR1 is KGHSH, CDR2 LQKENI. The CDR3 runs to 14 residues. With V trimmed by 6 bases and J by 7 bases, 6 bases remained unmatched. CDR3 DNA sequence: TGTGCCAGCTCGGCGGGACAGGGGTACCAGCCCCAGCATTTT. Encoded protein: CASSAGQGYQPQHF.

This chain connects TRBV19 to TRBJ2-5; 11 nucleotides line up with TRBD1. The CDR3 totals 18 residues. Germline V gene sequence: CDR1 LNHDA, CDR2 SQIVND (reference sequence). J was trimmed by 5 bases and V by 4 bases; bases with no gene match: 15. CDR3 protein: CASSRIGGTGGSWETQYF. CDR3 DNA: TGTGCCAGTAGTAGGATCGGCGGGACAGGGGGATCGTGGGAGACCCAGTACTTC.

The V gene is TRBV11-2, the J gene TRBJ2-7, with 10 bases aligning to TRBD2. The CDR3 covers 17 residues. Germline V gene data show CDR1 as SGHAT and CDR2 as FQNNGV. The V and J ends lost 5 bases and 2 bases, in that order; junction bases with no gene match: 12. The CDR3 sequence is CASSLTGTSAPPYEQYF. DNA of the CDR3: TGTGCCAGCAGCCTCACAGGGACTAGCGCACCCCCCTACGAGCAGTACTTC.

The V and J genes are TRBV20-1 and TRBJ1-2, with D unclear. Trimming took 5 bases from V and 6 from J, leaving 4 bases between them. The V gene's germline CDR1 is DFQATT and CDR2 SNEGSKA (reference sequence). The CDR3 contains 9 residues. CDR3 nucleotide sequence: TGCAGTGCTGAGGATGGCTACACCTTC. It specifies CSAEDGYTF.

The CDR3 nucleotides are TGTGCCAGCGTCTTTGAGGGGGAGGGCCGCAATGAGCAGTTCTTC. Protein: CASVFEGEGRNEQFF. This chain joins TRBV2 and TRBJ2-1, with a tentative D call TRBD2 (7 bases). Trimming took off 8 bases at V and 6 bases at J, with 20 bases between the two ends. The CDR3 has 15 amino acids. CDR1 SNHLY and CDR2 FYNNEI come from the germline V gene.

CDR3 sequence: CASSPLYAHEQYF. CDR3 in DNA: TGTGCCAGCTCACCGCTATACGCCCACGAGCAGTACTTC. This chain uses TRBV18 with TRBJ2-7, with unresolved D. V lost 3 bases and J lost 5, with 11 bases in between. Germline assignment: CDR1 KGHSH and CDR2 LQKENI. The length of the CDR3 is 13 residues.

The chain uses TRBV9 and TRBJ2-1; 8 nucleotides line up with TRBD2. Per germline, CDR1 SGDLS and CDR2 YYNGEE. With 3 bases clipped from V and 2 bases from J, the junction kept 7 bases outside the gene matches. This CDR3 spans 16 amino acids. DNA for the CDR3: TGTGCCAGCAGCGACAGACTAGCGACGACCTACAATGAGCAGTTCTTC. This gives the protein CASSDRLATTYNEQFF.

The gene calls are TRBV27 and TRBJ1-2; 8 positions match TRBD1. From germline, CDR1 is MNHEY and CDR2 SMNVEV (reference sequence). V shed 0 bases, J shed 3 bases, and the junction held 0 bases outside the gene matches. There are 14 residues in the CDR3. The CDR3 protein is CASSLSDRDYGYTF. The CDR3, as DNA: TGTGCCAGCAGTTTATCGGACAGGGACTATGGCTACACCTTC.

This clone was seen more than once but under ten times. This sequence joins TRBV11-2 and TRBJ2-7, with D tentatively TRBD2 (6 bases). The V gene's germline CDR1 is SGHAT and CDR2 FQNNGV. Trimming removed 1 base from V and 5 bases from J, with 9 bases in between. This CDR3 has 13 amino acids. The CDR3 DNA reads TGTGCCAGCAGCTTAGCGGGAGTCCACGAGCAGTACTTC. Translation gives CASSLAGVHEQYF.

The chain is built from TRBV7-2 and TRBJ2-7; D gene ambiguous. The CDR3 extends over 14 amino acids. Trimming removed 2 bases from V and 3 bases from J, with 11 bases in between. Germline CDR1 SGHTA, CDR2 FQGNSA. CDR3 sequence: CASSLSSFRYEQYF. Written as DNA, the CDR3 is TGTGCCAGCAGCTTATCGAGTTTCCGCTACGAGCAGTACTTC.

This chain connects TRBV28 to TRBJ1-4; D gene unclear. The length of the CDR3 is 14 residues. Looked up from germline, CDR1 is MDHEN and CDR2 is SYDVKM. V was clipped by 4 bases and J by 5 bases, with 11 bases between them. This chain's CDR3 is CASSSPPLNEKLFF. CDR3 nucleotide sequence: TGTGCCAGCAGTTCCCCACCCCTAAATGAAAAACTGTTTTTT. The variable domain in full, completed from reference TRBV28 and TRBJ1-4, reads DVKVTQSSRYLVKRTGEKVFLECVQDMDHENMFWYRQDPGLGLRLIYFSYDVKMKEKGDIPEGYSVSREKKERFSLILESASTNQTSMYLCASSSPPLNEKLFFGSGTQLSVL.